This TCR beta chain was found in a study of T cells in Graves' hyperthyroidism and ophthalmopathy. In regard to this clonotype: The antigen remains unidentified.

V was clipped by 10 bases and J by 3 bases, with 13 bases between them. Germline-derived CDR1 and CDR2 are MNHNS and SASEGT. This CDR3 is 12 amino acids long. Study-wide results and limits: Prediction of ophthalmopathy progression came a median roughly 6.6 months pre-onset.

Every diagnosis used clinical symptoms, serum thyroxine and TRAb, thyroid ultrasound and orbital computed tomography. Amplification of TCR beta CDR3 regions was performed using RNA transcripts as template. TCR CDR3 underwent first-round RT-PCR with the HTBI primer set. TCRdb analysed the multiplex PCR reads with MiXCR anew, one entry per CDR3 protein. The sample includes 400,000 to 600,000 distinct CDR3 sequences, around 20% of them seen just once. Material for sequencing was blood. The chain couples TRBV6-1 to TRBJ2-7, with D maybe TRBD1 (6 bases). This receptor was obtained from a man between 18 and 29 years old with Graves' hyperthyroidism. The CDR3 loop is CATRGGNYEQYF. For the CDR3, the DNA is TGTGCCACGCGAGGGGGTAACTACGAGCAGTACTTC.